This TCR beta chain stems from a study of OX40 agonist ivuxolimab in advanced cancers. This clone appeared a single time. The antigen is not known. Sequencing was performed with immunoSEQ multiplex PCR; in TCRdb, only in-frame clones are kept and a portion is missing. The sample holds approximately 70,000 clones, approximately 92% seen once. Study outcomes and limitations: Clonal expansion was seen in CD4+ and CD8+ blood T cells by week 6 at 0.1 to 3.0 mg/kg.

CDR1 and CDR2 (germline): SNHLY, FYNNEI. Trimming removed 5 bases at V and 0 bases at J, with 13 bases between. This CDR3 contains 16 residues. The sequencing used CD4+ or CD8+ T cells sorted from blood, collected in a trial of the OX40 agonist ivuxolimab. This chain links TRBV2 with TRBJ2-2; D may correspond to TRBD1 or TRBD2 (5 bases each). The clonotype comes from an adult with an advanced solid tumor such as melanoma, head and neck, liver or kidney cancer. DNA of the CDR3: TGTGCCAGCAGTCAGGGACGCGCCACGAACACCGGGGAGCTGTTTTTT. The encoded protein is CASSQGRATNTGELFF.